This is a list of T cell receptor beta chains from one sample in a study of somatic mutations in cytotoxic T cells in rheumatoid arthritis. Clones were sequenced by immunoSEQ multiplex PCR, and TCRdb holds only the in-frame ones, with some missing. The table has tens of thousands of clones, approximately 80% seen once; the top ten hold about 3.4%. The specimen was CD8+ T cells sorted from blood. The origin of the receptors is a man aged 40-49 years in good health. CDR3s include the opening cysteine and the closing phenylalanine or tryptophan. Expanded clones get a size class; other rows say once, few or many, or leave the size out.

>NA|TRBV28
CASSGQAYEQYF
>NA|TRBV4-1
CASSPQGAGTYEQYF
>NA|TRBV19
CASSPYRDRYYEQYF
>few|TRBV27
CASSLKGQTEAFF
>NA|TRBV6-5
CASIDRPNTEAFF
>NA|TRBV28
CASSLDRTGANVLTF
>NA|TRBV7-9
CASSLALAGVGETQYF
>NA|TRBV5-4
CASSPVGQGSYNEQFF
>NA|TRBV29-1
CSVEEHGQGIF
>NA|TRBV6-5
CASSWVIGDTEAFF